This T cell receptor (beta chain) was sequenced during a study of T cells after yellow fever vaccination (dated by TCRdb to about 2019). Study-level background: The SMART-Seq v4 Ultra Low Input RNA kit was used to prepare libraries from fractions with low cell numbers. Bulk TCR alpha and beta repertoires were sequenced longitudinally to track T-cell clones before and after primary and booster YFV17D yellow fever vaccination. Two healthy male donors made up the cohort, one aged 18 to 29 years and the other aged 30 to 40 years. Blood samples were taken at several timepoints before and after primary and secondary immunization, and bulk PBMC replicates and cell subsets were isolated.

The paper as a whole reports these results and caveats: After the booster, most of the clones that had expanded following primary vaccination were detected again (around 97% of CD4 and 80% to 90% of CD8), which suggests that memory was broadly maintained. Compared with the primary T-cell response, the secondary T-cell response was faster but weaker, reaching its peak on day 5 rather than on day 15. A small fraction of clonotypes appeared in both the CD4 and CD8 compartments, likely as a result of convergent recombination. The study included only a couple of donors, which limits how far the findings can be generalized. Computational filtering was required because FACS-sorted repertoires could contain abundant contaminating clonotypes from the bulk population.

The CDR3 runs 15 residues from the cysteine to the phenylalanine. Only the CDR3 portion is preserved as DNA: 45 bases, with reading frame beginning at the first base. Unmatched junction bases come to 3, with V trimmed by 6 bases and J by 1 base. The germline V gene encodes CDR1 LGHNT and CDR2 FRNRAP. According to the study, the label for this sample's treatment or condition signals: live attenuated yellow fever vaccine strain. PBMCs were isolated from peripheral blood using a standard Ficoll-Paque protocol. Dynabeads CD4 and CD8 positive selection kits were used to isolate CD4 and CD8 T-cell fractions. TriZol was used to extract RNA from bulk PBMCs, CD4 and CD8 fractions, and dextramer-positive and dextramer-negative fractions. A remark on this clonotype: Its antigen is unknown. The input lacks base qualities; no much larger clone sits a single base away.

TCR cDNA was synthesized by 5'RACE template switching, which introduced a universal primer site and unique molecular identifiers. Priming for cDNA synthesis came from both the TCR alpha and TCR beta constant segments. Libraries were amplified in two PCR steps, with sample barcodes and sequencing adapters added in the second step. Sequencing of libraries was done on Illumina HiSeq 2500 (2x100 bp) or NovaSeq (2x150 bp). As for the authors' bioinformatics: Reads were demultiplexed and collapsed into UMI consensus sequences with MIGEC, and V(D)J alignment was performed with MiXCR. Using edgeR on replicate PBMC samples, clonotypes were called vaccine-responding if FDR was below 0.01 and the log2 fold change was above 5 up to day 15. CD4 or CD8 identity was assigned to each bulk clonotype according to whether the clonotype was present at higher abundance in the sequenced CD4 repertoire or the sequenced CD8 repertoire. Using fastp at Q25 and MiXCR, TCRdb reprocessed the public reads and kept productive beta chains. Entries are consolidated by CDR3 protein sequence, retaining the most common genes and DNA. These V and J calls derive from TCRdb rather than the authors' analysis. The sample table contains roughly 68,000 distinct CDR3 sequences; only one count was recorded for 5% to 8% of them. Approximately 35% of the sample is held by the ten biggest clonotypes.

The sample was CD8+ T cells sorted from PBMCs, taken about 49 days after the first yellow fever vaccination. The origin of this receptor is a man aged 18 to 29 who received the YFV17D yellow fever vaccine. The chain uses TRBV12-5 and TRBJ2-2; the central 9 bases match TRBD1. For the CDR3, the sequence is CASGLGQGNTGELFF. The base sequence is TGTGCTAGTGGCCTGGGACAGGGGAACACCGGGGAGCTGTTTTTT.